These 27 T cell receptor beta chains were all obtained from the same sample, sequenced in a study of CD8+CD57+ T cells in acquired aplastic anemia. Sequenced patients had shown CD8+CD57+ cell expansion by flow cytometry. Genomic DNA, serving as template, underwent TCR beta VDJ and CDR3 profiling. TCRdb recomputed calls from the reads with MiXCR, one row per CDR3 protein. The sample includes approximately 220,000 distinct CDR3 sequences, 45% to 50% of them seen just once. The sample was sorted CD4+, CD8+, or CD8+CD57+ T cells (not recorded which) from PBMCs. The receptors stem from a human donor with aplastic anemia.

The CDR3 is CATSKDRGIHEQYF. DNA for the CDR3: TGTGCCACCAGCAAGGACAGGGGTATTCACGAGCAGTACTTC. The chain is built from TRBV15 and TRBJ2-7; TRBD1 aligns across 9 bases. CDR1 is LNHNV and CDR2 is YYDKDF in the germline V gene (reference sequence). The trim removed 4 bases at V and 5 bases at J, leaving 6 bases unmatched. CDR3 length equals 14 residues.

V is TRBV10-1 and J is TRBJ2-3; TRBD2 matches 10 bases. V dropped 8 bases and J dropped 11; count of bases not matched to a gene: 19. The CDR3 has 16 amino acids. Germline CDR1 is WNHNN and CDR2 is SYGVQD (reference sequence). The CDR3 region has the DNA TGCGCCAGCCGAAACCGGACTAGCGGCTCCTACAATGAGCAGTATTTT. Protein sequence: CASRNRTSGSYNEQYF.

With respect to this clonotype: One junction end disagrees with the germline gene, perhaps due to a read error. V gene TRBV7-9 combines with J gene TRBJ2-4; possibly TRBD1 for D (5 bases). This CDR3 contains 16 residues. Germline CDR1 and CDR2: SEHNR and FQNEAQ (reference sequence). As DNA, the CDR3 is TGTGCCAGCAGCTCAACCCGACAGCAAGCCAAAAACATTCGGTACTTC. Its translation: CASSSTRQQAKNIRYF.

This clonotype was seen repeatedly, ten times or more. The chain combines TRBV6-2 or TRBV6-3 with TRBJ2-1; 9 bases line up with TRBD1. The germline V gene encodes CDR1 MNHEY and CDR2 SVGEGT. This CDR3 spans 13 amino acids. V was pared by 8 bases and J by 9 bases, with 8 bases of the junction left unmatched. In DNA, the CDR3 is TGTGCCAGCGGGGACAGGGAATCGCGTGAGCAGTTCTTC. The encoded protein is CASGDRESREQFF.

The chain is built from TRBV4-2 and TRBJ1-1; D possibly corresponds to TRBD1 (6 bases). Germline assignment: CDR1 LGHNA and CDR2 YNFKEQ. The ends were cut back, 2 bases at V and 7 bases at J, with 8 bases in the middle. CDR3 length equals 12 residues. The CDR3 sequence is CASSQNRDEAFF. The CDR3 DNA reads as TGTGCCAGCAGCCAAAACAGGGATGAAGCTTTCTTT.

The gene calls are TRBV7-2 and TRBJ2-5; 10 nucleotides match TRBD2. After removal of 5 bases from V and 5 bases from J, the junction contained 5 bases not matched to a gene. The CDR3 extends over 14 amino acids. Germline V CDR1 and CDR2: SGHTA, FQGNSA. CDR3 loop: CASSIQAGGETQYF. The CDR3 region has the DNA TGTGCCAGCAGCATCCAAGCGGGGGGGGAGACCCAGTACTTC.

As to this clonotype: Possible read error: a much larger clone is one base away. The chain carries TRBV7-6 and TRBJ2-2, with 8 bases lining up with TRBD2. The CDR3 length is 19 residues. CDR1 is SGHVS and CDR2 is FNYEAQ in the germline V gene. V shed 1 base, J shed 3 bases, and the junction held 13 bases outside the gene matches. In nucleotides, the CDR3 is TGTGCCAGCAGCTTAGATGGAGCGGGAGCTTCTTCTCACACCGGGGAGCTGTTTTTT. Its protein product is CASSLDGAGASSHTGELFF.

The sample holds many counts of this clonotype. The chain employs TRBV9 and TRBJ2-3; 13 positions agree with TRBD2. The CDR3 is made up of 15 amino acids. CDR1 is SGDLS, CDR2 YYNGEE, per germline. Germline trimming cut 3 bases from V and 5 bases from J; bases unmatched to any gene: 3. This chain's CDR3 is CASSAGLAGVDTQYF. CDR3 bases: TGTGCCAGCAGCGCCGGACTAGCGGGGGTAGATACGCAGTATTTT.

The V and J genes are TRBV20-1 and TRBJ2-3, with TRBD2 matching 8 bases. This CDR3 contains 13 residues. V trimming: 0 bases; J trimming: 6 bases; junction bases outside the gene matches: 2. CDR1 is DFQATT and CDR2 is SNEGSKA in the germline V gene (reference sequence). This chain's CDR3 is CSARDREGDTQYF. CDR3 DNA: TGCAGTGCTAGAGATCGGGAGGGTGATACGCAGTATTTT.

Regarding this clonotype: Since a much larger clone is just one base distant, this may be a read error. The V gene is TRBV4-3, the J gene TRBJ1-1; unclear D gene. The CDR3 has 16 amino acids. V gave up 0 bases and J gave up 5 bases, with 16 bases separating them. CDR1 and CDR2 (germline): LGHNA, YSLEER. CDR3 region: CASSQEVTWGSTEAFF. The CDR3 DNA is TGCGCCAGCAGCCAAGAGGTAACATGGGGTTCGACTGAAGCTTTCTTT.

The rearrangement joins TRBV28 to TRBJ1-6; D call uncertain. This CDR3 spans 15 amino acids. Germline-derived CDR1 and CDR2 are MDHEN and SYDVKM. V lost 3 bases and J 5 bases, leaving 11 bases between the germline ends. The CDR3 bases are TGTGCCAGCAGTTTCGAGAGGGCAAATAATTCACCCCTCCACTTT. This gives the protein CASSFERANNSPLHF.

This clonotype was found many times. The chain has TRBV19 and TRBJ2-5; TRBD2 matches at 10 bases. The germline V gene encodes CDR1 LNHDA and CDR2 SQIVND (reference sequence). The CDR3 loop spans 16 amino acids. V shed 8 bases, J shed 0 bases, and the junction held 9 bases outside the gene matches. CDR3 coding DNA: TGTGCCAGTGGCCCCTTAGCGGGAGGCGACCAAGAGACCCAGTACTTC. It is translated as CASGPLAGGDQETQYF.

This clonotype was seen many times. At one end the junction does not follow the germline gene, possibly because of a read error. The CDR3 nucleotides read TGTGCCAGCAGCCATAAAGGGACTAGGATTCACTTC. Its protein product is CASSHKGTRIHF. V gene TRBV11-3 combines with J gene TRBJ2-7; 8 nucleotides match TRBD2. Per the germline V gene, CDR1 is SGHNT and CDR2 is YENEEA. The CDR3 loop spans 12 amino acids.

In its sample, this clonotype was seen many times. This chain uses TRBV28 with TRBJ1-6; D possibly corresponds to TRBD1 (6 bases). Germline V CDR1 and CDR2: MDHEN, SYDVKM. This CDR3 region has 15 residues. V was pared by 4 bases and J by 3 bases, with 10 bases between. DNA of the CDR3: TGTGCCAGCAGTTGGAGACAGGACTATAATTCACCCCTCCACTTT. It is translated as CASSWRQDYNSPLHF. The whole variable domain, filled in from reference TRBV28 and TRBJ1-6, reads DVKVTQSSRYLVKRTGEKVFLECVQDMDHENMFWYRQDPGLGLRLIYFSYDVKMKEKGDIPEGYSVSREKKERFSLILESASTNQTSMYLCASSWRQDYNSPLHFGNGTRLTVT.

The genes are TRBV7-2 and TRBJ2-5; 7 bases are a match to TRBD2. In germline, CDR1 is SGHTA, CDR2 FQGNSA. CDR3 length: 15 residues. The V gene end was trimmed by 2 bases and the J gene end by 2 bases; junction bases not matched to a gene: 5. This chain's CDR3 is CASSLQASGQETQYF. The CDR3 DNA reads TGTGCCAGCAGCTTACAGGCTAGCGGACAAGAGACCCAGTACTTC.

This clonotype was seen at least ten times. The genes are TRBV14 and TRBJ2-5, with D unresolved. V dropped 0 bases and J dropped 5 bases, with 13 bases sitting between them. Per the germline V gene, CDR1 is SGHDN and CDR2 is FVKESK. The CDR3 is 15 residues long. For the CDR3, the DNA is TGTGCCAGCAGCCAAGAACCTAACAGTCCGGAGACCCAGTACTTC. Residues: CASSQEPNSPETQYF.

The chain has TRBV20-1 and TRBJ1-1; D gene uncertain. Germline V lookup: CDR1 DFQATT, CDR2 SNEGSKA (reference sequence). The CDR3 totals 12 residues. V was pared by 2 bases and J by 8 bases, with 12 bases between. The CDR3 DNA is TGCAGTGCTAGAAGGCCTGAGTTCGAAGCTTTCTTT. Translating it yields CSARRPEFEAFF.

The rearrangement uses TRBV3-1 and TRBJ1-6; D not certain. Germline values: CDR1 LGHDT, CDR2 YNNKEL (reference sequence). The CDR3 is made up of 15 amino acids. The V gene lost 4 bases and the J gene lost 10 bases, with 17 bases spanning the gap. CDR3 sequence: CASSPSTLRVSPLHF. The CDR3 region has the DNA TGTGCCAGCAGCCCTTCGACACTACGGGTATCACCCCTCCACTTT.

This clonotype was seen only a few times. A much larger clone differs by one base, so this may be a read error. The chain employs TRBV20-1 and TRBJ2-7, with TRBD2 matching 8 bases. J lost 7 bases, V lost 0 bases, and 8 bases had no gene match. Germline assignment: CDR1 DFQATT and CDR2 SNEGSKA (reference sequence). The CDR3 runs to 14 residues. CDR3 protein: CSARDSGAPNEQYF. CDR3 coding DNA: TGCAGTGCTAGAGATAGCGGGGCCCCCAATGAGCAGTACTTC.

This clonotype was seen a few times. The gene calls are TRBV10-3 and TRBJ2-7, with 10 bases identical to TRBD1. The length of the CDR3 is 15 residues. V lost 4 bases and J lost 3; bases outside the gene matches: 6. Germline V gene data show CDR1 as ENHRY and CDR2 as SYGVKD. CDR3 residues: CAISGGDRGIYEQYF. The CDR3 DNA reads TGTGCCATCAGTGGGGGGGACAGGGGAATCTACGAGCAGTACTTC.

In regard to this clonotype: A much larger clone differs by one base, so this may be a read error. The chain employs TRBV9 and TRBJ1-4; 8 bases fit TRBD1. CDR1 SGDLS and CDR2 YYNGEE come from the germline V gene. The CDR3 length is 17 residues. V was clipped by 3 bases and J by 3 bases; unmatched bases: 10. The CDR3 DNA follows: TGTGCCAGCAGCGCAGGGCGCCAGGGGGCATCTAATGAAAAACTGTTTTTT. Protein: CASSAGRQGASNEKLFF. Complete variable domain (other parts from reference TRBV9 and TRBJ1-4): DSGVTQTPKHLITATGQRVTLRCSPRSGDLSVYWYQQSLDQGLQFLIQYYNGEERAKGNILERFSAQQFPDLHSELNLSSLELGDSALYFCASSAGRQGASNEKLFFGSGTQLSVL.

CDR3: CSVAGVNQPQHF. The CDR3 DNA is TGCAGCGTTGCAGGGGTTAATCAGCCCCAGCATTTT. This sequence joins TRBV29-1 and TRBJ1-5, with a possible D match to TRBD1 (6 bases). Deletions cut 4 bases from V and 4 bases from J, with 8 bases between. CDR1 and CDR2 from the germline V gene are SQVTM and ANQGSEA. The CDR3 is 12 amino acids.

This clonotype was found many times. The chain recombines TRBV19 with TRBJ1-1; TRBD1 matches 9 bases. Germline V gene data show CDR1 as LNHDA and CDR2 as SQIVND (reference sequence). The CDR3 runs 18 residues. V lost 11 bases, J lost 5 bases, and 24 bases stayed unmatched. CDR3 protein: CASASIRPGTGLGTEAFF. The CDR3 nucleotides are TGTGCCTCTGCCTCAATTCGTCCCGGGACAGGGTTGGGAACTGAAGCTTTCTTT. The full variable domain, in which reference TRBV19 and TRBJ1-1 provide the parts outside the CDR3, is DGGITQSPKYLFRKEGQNVTLSCEQNLNHDAMYWYRQDPGQGLRLIYYSQIVNDFQKGDIAEGYSVSREKKESFPLTVTSAQKNPTAFYLCASASIRPGTGLGTEAFFGQGTRLTVV.

The chain uses TRBV30 and TRBJ2-5; 10 positions agree with TRBD2. The V segment lost 0 bases and the J segment 1 base; nucleotides outside the gene matches: 2. The germline V gene encodes CDR1 GTSNPN and CDR2 SVGIG (reference sequence). The CDR3 has 15 amino acids. In DNA, the CDR3 is TGTGCCTGGAGTGTAACTAGCGGGACCCAAGAGACCCAGTACTTC. Its translation is CAWSVTSGTQETQYF.

This clonotype was picked up many times. V and J are TRBV2 and TRBJ2-6, with a tentative D call TRBD1 (6 bases). Trimming took 5 bases from V and 0 from J, leaving 14 bases between them. CDR1 and CDR2 (germline): SNHLY, FYNNEI. There are 17 residues in the CDR3. The CDR3 nucleotides are TGTGCCAGCAGTCCGGGACATCGCCTCTCTGGGGCCAACGTCCTGACTTTC. Protein product: CASSPGHRLSGANVLTF.

Concerning this clonotype itself: As the CDR3 is not closed by the conserved phenylalanine or tryptophan, this likely results from a read error. The chain carries TRBV7-2 and TRBJ1-1; 7 nucleotides line up with TRBD1. The CDR3 spans 13 residues. Germline values: CDR1 SGHTA, CDR2 FQGNSA. V gave up 3 bases and J gave up 4 bases; unmatched junction bases: 2. This CDR3 is CASSLEGATEAFL. DNA for the CDR3: TGTGCCAGCAGCTTGGAGGGGGCCACTGAAGCTTTCCTT.

The chain recombines TRBV2 with TRBJ1-2; D remains unclear. Trimming took off 5 bases at V and 8 bases at J, with 12 bases between the two ends. There are 12 residues in the CDR3. From germline, CDR1 is SNHLY and CDR2 FYNNEI. In DNA, the CDR3 is TGTGCCAGCAGTCCAGCAGGACGAGGCTACACCTTC. It codes for CASSPAGRGYTF.